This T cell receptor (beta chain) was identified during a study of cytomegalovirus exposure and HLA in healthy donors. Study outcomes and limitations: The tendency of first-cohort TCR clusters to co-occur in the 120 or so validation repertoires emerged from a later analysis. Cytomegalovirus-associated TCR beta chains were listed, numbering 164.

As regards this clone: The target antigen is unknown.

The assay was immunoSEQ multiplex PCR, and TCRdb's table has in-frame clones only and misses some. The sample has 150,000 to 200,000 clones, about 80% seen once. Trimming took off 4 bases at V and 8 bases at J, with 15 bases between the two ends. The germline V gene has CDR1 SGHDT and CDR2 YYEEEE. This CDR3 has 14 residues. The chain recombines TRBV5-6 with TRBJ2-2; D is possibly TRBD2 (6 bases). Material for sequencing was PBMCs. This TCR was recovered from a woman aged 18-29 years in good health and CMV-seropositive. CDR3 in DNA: TGTGCCAGCAGCGGGCGGGGCCCCAAAGGGGAGCTGTTTTTT. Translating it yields CASSGRGPKGELFF. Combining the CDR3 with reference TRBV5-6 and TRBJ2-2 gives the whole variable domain DAGVTQSPTHLIKTRGQQVTLRCSPKSGHDTVSWYQQALGQGPQFIFQYYEEEERQRGNFPDRFSGHQFPNYSSELNVNALLLGDSALYLCASSGRGPKGELFFGEGSRLTVL.